A single T cell receptor beta chain is shown here with its context. Its target is not known. CD4+ cell separation produced CD45RA+ naive and CD45RA-negative memory subsets. This entry is derived from a study of shared clonotypes between healthy human individuals. General study findings and limits: Richness estimates generally favored naive over memory subsets.

Repertoires were generated with immunoSEQ multiplex PCR, while TCRdb's copy carries only in-frame clones and drops some. Among around 1.4 million clones listed, just under 99% were seen once. The V end was cut by 2 bases, the J end by 8 bases, with 13 bases between. Germline-derived CDR1 and CDR2 are MNHEY and SVGAGI. The CDR3 has 14 amino acids. The sequence came from a man aged 25 to 45 in good health. The chain employs TRBV6-5 and TRBJ2-1, with D tentatively TRBD2 (6 bases). The source material was naive CD4+ T cells sorted from blood. Stated subset: CD45RA+ positively selected. This CDR3 reads CASSYSRLVDEQFF. The CDR3 DNA reads TGTGCCAGCAGTTACAGCCGACTAGTTGATGAGCAGTTCTTC.